The 13 T cell receptor beta chains listed next were all sequenced from one sample in a study of cytomegalovirus exposure and HLA in healthy donors. Use of 60 Vbeta and 13 Jbeta primers characterized the PCR. TCRdb keeps only in-frame clones here, not all; method: immunoSEQ multiplex PCR. The sample consists of roughly 100,000 clones, around four fifths of them appearing once. Sample: PBMCs. Receptor source: a man aged 40-49 years in good health and CMV-seronegative.

V is TRBV4-1 and J is TRBJ2-4; 8 bases map to TRBD1. CDR1 is MGHRA and CDR2 is YSYEKL in the germline V gene. V dropped 2 bases and J dropped 4; count of bases not matched to a gene: 7. This CDR3 spans 16 amino acids. CDR3 loop: CASSQPQGASKNIQYF. The CDR3 nucleotides read TGCGCCAGCAGCCAACCCCAGGGGGCGTCTAAAAACATTCAGTACTTC.

This clone was picked up one time. The chain recombines TRBV5-1 with TRBJ2-5, with TRBD1 identical over 10 bases. This CDR3 spans 20 amino acids. Germline V gene sequence: CDR1 SGHRS, CDR2 YFSETQ. V lost 1 base and J lost 2; bases outside the gene matches: 17. The DNA for the CDR3 is TGCGCCAGCAGCTTGTCCCCCGGGACAGGGGCCCTTGGCCCGCAAGAGACCCAGTACTTC. Protein product: CASSLSPGTGALGPQETQYF.

The chain employs TRBV6-1 and TRBJ1-5; no reliable D call. The CDR3 contains 13 residues. Deletions cut 1 base from V and 7 bases from J, with 8 bases between. Germline V gene sequence: CDR1 MNHNS, CDR2 SASEGT. The CDR3: CASSEGERQPQHF. Here the CDR3 DNA reads TGTGCCAGCAGTGAAGGGGAGCGGCAGCCCCAGCATTTT.

As regards this clone: A junction boundary mismatches the germline segment, possibly from a read error. The genes are TRBV7-7 and TRBJ2-3; D is possibly TRBD2 (5 bases). This CDR3 is built from 15 residues. Germline V lookup: CDR1 SSHAT, CDR2 FNYEAQ (reference sequence). The CDR3: CASSSGHSGTDTQYF. The CDR3 DNA is TGTGCTAGCAGCTCCGGCCACTCGGGGACAGATACGCAGTATTTT.

The rearrangement uses TRBV7-9 and TRBJ2-1; TRBD2 matches at 12 bases. Germline CDR1 and CDR2: SEHNR and FQNEAQ (reference sequence). The CDR3 spans 19 residues. V lost 5 bases and J lost 0; bases outside the gene matches: 11. The CDR3 DNA is TGTGCCAGCAGCCAGGGTCTACTAGCGGGGGGAAGCTCCTACAATGAGCAGTTCTTC. It specifies CASSQGLLAGGSSYNEQFF.

Comments on this clone: At one of its ends the junction is not consistent with the germline gene, which may arise from a read error. Other DNA sequences in this specimen translate into the identical CDR3. The gene calls are TRBV7-9 and TRBJ2-5, with TRBD2 identical over 7 bases. CDR1 is SEHNR and CDR2 is FQNEAQ in the germline V gene (reference sequence). The CDR3 totals 15 residues. In nucleotides, the CDR3 is TGTGCTAGCAGCTCCATTTTGACGGGGAGGGCGACCCAGTACTTC. Protein sequence: CASSSILTGRATQYF.

This clone turned up a few times. V usage is TRBV9 and J usage is TRBJ1-5; D gene ambiguous. V gave up 4 bases and J gave up 3 bases, with 14 bases separating them. CDR3 length: 15 residues. The germline CDR1 and CDR2 sequences are SGDLS and YYNGEE. CDR3 coding DNA: TGTGCCAGCAGCCTCGCGGGAGGGCCCAATCAGCCCCAGCATTTT. This codes for CASSLAGGPNQPQHF.

V and J are TRBV5-4 and TRBJ2-3; D may be TRBD2 (6 bases). Germline V gene sequence: CDR1 SGHNT, CDR2 YYREEE (reference sequence). CDR3 length equals 14 residues. Between the trimmed V and J ends, which lost 4 bases and 4 bases, there was a span of 13 bases. For the CDR3, the DNA is TGTGCCAGCAGCCCGCGGGGTAGCTCAGATACGCAGTATTTT. This sequence encodes CASSPRGSSDTQYF.

This sequence joins TRBV5-1 and TRBJ2-3, with D possibly being TRBD1 (5 bases). CDR1 and CDR2 (germline): SGHRS, YFSETQ. The CDR3 spans 16 residues. Trimming shortened V by 3 bases and J by 0 bases, and 14 bases separated the two germline ends. The CDR3 DNA follows: TGCGCCAGCAGCTCGCCCAGGACACCTAGCACAGATACGCAGTATTTT. Translating gives CASSSPRTPSTDTQYF.

This clone was found a few times. The chain couples TRBV12-5 to TRBJ2-5; D unclear. The DNA matches TRBJ2-7 better at its end, which makes the J call doubtful. Germline-derived CDR1 and CDR2 are LGHNT and FRNRAP. The CDR3 totals 12 residues. The CDR3 bases are TGTGCTAGTGGTTCCCTATCCTACGAGCAGTACTTC. This codes for CASGSLSYEQYF.

The chain carries TRBV18 and TRBJ1-5; D might be TRBD1 (5 bases). This CDR3 comprises 14 residues. V was trimmed by 0 bases and J by 9 bases, leaving 12 bases between them. Germline values: CDR1 KGHSH, CDR2 LQKENI. The CDR3 loop reads CASSPPGRASPQHF. CDR3 sequence (DNA): TGTGCCAGCTCACCACCGGGCAGGGCCTCGCCCCAGCATTTT. The variable domain in full, with the rest retrieved from reference TRBV18 and TRBJ1-5, is NAGVMQNPRHLVRRRGQEARLRCSPMKGHSHVYWYRQLPEEGLKFMVYLQKENIIDESGMPKERFSAEFPKEGPSILRIQQVVRGDSAAYFCASSPPGRASPQHFGDGTRLSIL.

V and J are TRBV6-1 and TRBJ1-3; no clear D gene. V gave up 6 bases and J gave up 0 bases, with 9 bases separating them. The CDR3 length is 14 residues. Germline CDR1 reads MNHNS; CDR2 reads SASEGT. The CDR3 DNA reads TGTGCCAGCAGCAAAGTGAGCTCTGGAAACACCATATATTTT. Protein sequence: CASSKVSSGNTIYF.

V is TRBV6-5 and J is TRBJ2-1; TRBD2 might be the D (6 bases). The CDR3 is 11 residues long. CDR1 is MNHEY and CDR2 is SVGAGI in the germline V gene. V lost 8 bases, J lost 11 bases, and 13 bases lay in between. Written as DNA, the CDR3 is TGTGCCAGCCGGAGCGGGTTTAAGCAGTTCTTC. As protein: CASRSGFKQFF.